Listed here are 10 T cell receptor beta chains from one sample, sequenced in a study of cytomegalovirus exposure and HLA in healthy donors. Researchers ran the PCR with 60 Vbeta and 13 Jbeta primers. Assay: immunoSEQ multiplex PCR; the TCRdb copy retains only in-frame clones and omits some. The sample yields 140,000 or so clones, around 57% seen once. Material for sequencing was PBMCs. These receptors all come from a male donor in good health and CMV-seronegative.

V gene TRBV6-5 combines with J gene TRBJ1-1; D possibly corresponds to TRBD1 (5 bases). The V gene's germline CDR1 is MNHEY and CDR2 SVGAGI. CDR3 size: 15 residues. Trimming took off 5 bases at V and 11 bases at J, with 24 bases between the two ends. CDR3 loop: CASSHTTDASRVAFF. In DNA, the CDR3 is TGTGCCAGCAGTCACACGACAGACGCCTCTCGTGTTGCTTTCTTT.

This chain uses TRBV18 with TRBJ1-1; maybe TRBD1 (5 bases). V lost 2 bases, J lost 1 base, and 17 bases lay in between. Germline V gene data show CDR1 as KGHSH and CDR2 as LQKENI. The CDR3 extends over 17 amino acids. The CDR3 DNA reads TGTGCCAGCTCACCAAGGGGACGGGGGAGAGCGAACACTGAAGCTTTCTTT. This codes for CASSPRGRGRANTEAFF. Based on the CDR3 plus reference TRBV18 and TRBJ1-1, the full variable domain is NAGVMQNPRHLVRRRGQEARLRCSPMKGHSHVYWYRQLPEEGLKFMVYLQKENIIDESGMPKERFSAEFPKEGPSILRIQQVVRGDSAAYFCASSPRGRGRANTEAFFGQGTRLTVV.

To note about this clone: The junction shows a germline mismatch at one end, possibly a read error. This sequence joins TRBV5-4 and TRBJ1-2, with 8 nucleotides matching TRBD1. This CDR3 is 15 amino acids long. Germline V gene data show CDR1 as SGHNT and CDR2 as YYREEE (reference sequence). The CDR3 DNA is TGTGCCAGCAGCCCCAGGACAGGGATGGGCTATGGCTACCCCTTC. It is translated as CASSPRTGMGYGYPF.

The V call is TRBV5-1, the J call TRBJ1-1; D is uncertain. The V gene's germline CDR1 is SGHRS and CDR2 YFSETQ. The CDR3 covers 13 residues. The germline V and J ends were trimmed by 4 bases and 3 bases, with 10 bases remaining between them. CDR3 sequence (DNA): TGCGCCAGCAGCGCCACGAGGGACACTGAAGCTTTCTTT. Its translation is CASSATRDTEAFF. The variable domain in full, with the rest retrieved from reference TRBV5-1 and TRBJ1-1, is KAGVTQTPRYLIKTRGQQVTLSCSPISGHRSVSWYQQTPGQGLQFLFEYFSETQRNKGNFPGRFSGRQFSNSRSEMNVSTLELGDSALYLCASSATRDTEAFFGQGTRLTVV.

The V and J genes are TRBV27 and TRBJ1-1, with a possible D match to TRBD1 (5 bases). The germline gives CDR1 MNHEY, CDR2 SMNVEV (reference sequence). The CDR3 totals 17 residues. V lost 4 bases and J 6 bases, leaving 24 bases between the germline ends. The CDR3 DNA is TGTGCCAGCAGTTCCTACAGGCCTTCGGCCGGCCGGCCTGAAGCTTTCTTT. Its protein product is CASSSYRPSAGRPEAFF.

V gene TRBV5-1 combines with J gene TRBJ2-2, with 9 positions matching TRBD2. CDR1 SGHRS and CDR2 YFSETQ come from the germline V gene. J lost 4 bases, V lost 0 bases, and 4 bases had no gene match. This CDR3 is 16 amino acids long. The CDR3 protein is CASSLGSGGPTGELFF. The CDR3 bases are TGCGCCAGCAGCTTGGGGAGCGGGGGGCCCACCGGGGAGCTGTTTTTT. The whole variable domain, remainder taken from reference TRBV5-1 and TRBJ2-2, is KAGVTQTPRYLIKTRGQQVTLSCSPISGHRSVSWYQQTPGQGLQFLFEYFSETQRNKGNFPGRFSGRQFSNSRSEMNVSTLELGDSALYLCASSLGSGGPTGELFFGEGSRLTVL.

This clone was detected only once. CDR3 sequence: CASSLITRVTEAFF. In nucleotides, the CDR3 is TGTGCCAGCAGCTTAATAACTCGGGTCACTGAAGCTTTCTTT. This chain connects TRBV13 to TRBJ1-1, with D hard to call. The CDR3 extends over 14 amino acids. CDR1 PRHDT and CDR2 FYEKMQ come from the germline V gene (reference sequence). V gave up 2 bases and J gave up 4 bases, with 11 bases separating them.

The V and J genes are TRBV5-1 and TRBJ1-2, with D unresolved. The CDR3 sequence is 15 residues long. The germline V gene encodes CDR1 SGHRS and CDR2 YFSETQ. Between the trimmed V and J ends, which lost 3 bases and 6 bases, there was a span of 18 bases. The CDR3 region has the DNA TGCGCCAGCAGCTCCTTAATAGACATGTCGAATGGCTACACCTTC. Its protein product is CASSSLIDMSNGYTF.

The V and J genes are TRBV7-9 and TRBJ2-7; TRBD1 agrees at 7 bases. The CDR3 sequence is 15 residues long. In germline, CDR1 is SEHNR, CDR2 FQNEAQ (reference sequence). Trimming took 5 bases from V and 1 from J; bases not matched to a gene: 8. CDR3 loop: CASSLPGQASYEQYF. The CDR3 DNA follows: TGTGCCAGCAGCCTCCCCGGACAGGCTTCCTACGAGCAGTACTTC.

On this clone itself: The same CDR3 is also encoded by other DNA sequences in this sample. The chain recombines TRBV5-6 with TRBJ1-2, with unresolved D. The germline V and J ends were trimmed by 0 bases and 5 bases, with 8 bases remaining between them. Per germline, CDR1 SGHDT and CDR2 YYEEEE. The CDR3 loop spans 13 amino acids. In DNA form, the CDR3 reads TGTGCCAGCAGCTTGGGTCGAGGTTATGGCTACACCTTC. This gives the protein CASSLGRGYGYTF.